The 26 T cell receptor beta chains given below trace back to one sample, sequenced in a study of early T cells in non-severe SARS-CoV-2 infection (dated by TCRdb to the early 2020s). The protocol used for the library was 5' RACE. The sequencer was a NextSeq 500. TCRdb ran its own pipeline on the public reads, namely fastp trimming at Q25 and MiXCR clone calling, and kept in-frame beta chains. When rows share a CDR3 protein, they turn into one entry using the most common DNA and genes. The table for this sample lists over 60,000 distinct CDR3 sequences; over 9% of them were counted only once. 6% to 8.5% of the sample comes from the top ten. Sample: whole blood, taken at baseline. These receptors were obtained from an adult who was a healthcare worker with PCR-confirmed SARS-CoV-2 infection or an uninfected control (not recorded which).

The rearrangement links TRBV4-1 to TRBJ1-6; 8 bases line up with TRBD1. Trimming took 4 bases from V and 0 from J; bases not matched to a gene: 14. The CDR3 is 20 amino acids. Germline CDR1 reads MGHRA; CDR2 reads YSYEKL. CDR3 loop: CASSRDHLTQGASYNSPLHF. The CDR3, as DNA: TGCGCCAGCAGCCGCGACCACCTTACTCAGGGGGCCTCCTATAATTCACCCCTCCACTTT.

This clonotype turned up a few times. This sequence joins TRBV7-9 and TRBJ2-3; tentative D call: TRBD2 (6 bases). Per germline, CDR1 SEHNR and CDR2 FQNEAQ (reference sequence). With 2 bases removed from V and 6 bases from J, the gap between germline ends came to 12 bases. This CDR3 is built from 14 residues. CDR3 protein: CASSLFAAGDTQYF. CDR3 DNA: TGTGCCAGCAGCTTATTTGCCGCGGGGGATACGCAGTATTTT.

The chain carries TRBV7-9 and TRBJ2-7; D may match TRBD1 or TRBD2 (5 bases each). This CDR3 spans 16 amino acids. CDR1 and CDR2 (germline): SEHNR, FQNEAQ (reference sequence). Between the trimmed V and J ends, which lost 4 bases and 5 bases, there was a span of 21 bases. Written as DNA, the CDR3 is TGTGCCAGCAGCTCCGAATTGGGACCGCGTCCTGACGAGCAGTACTTC. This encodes CASSSELGPRPDEQYF.

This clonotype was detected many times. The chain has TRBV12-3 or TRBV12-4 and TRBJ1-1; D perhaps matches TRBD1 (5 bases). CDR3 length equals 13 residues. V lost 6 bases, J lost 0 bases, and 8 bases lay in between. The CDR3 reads CASSLTVNTEAFF. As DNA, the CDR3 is TGTGCCAGCAGCCTGACAGTGAACACTGAAGCTTTCTTT.

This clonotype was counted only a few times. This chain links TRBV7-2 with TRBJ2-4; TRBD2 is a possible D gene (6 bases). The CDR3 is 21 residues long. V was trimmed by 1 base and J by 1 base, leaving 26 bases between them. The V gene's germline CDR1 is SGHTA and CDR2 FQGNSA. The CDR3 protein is CASSLDRRRDGTEGAKNIQYF. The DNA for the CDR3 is TGTGCCAGCAGCTTAGATAGGCGGAGGGACGGAACTGAGGGGGCCAAAAACATTCAGTACTTC. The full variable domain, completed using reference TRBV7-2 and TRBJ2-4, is GAGVSQSPSNKVTEKGKDVELRCDPISGHTALYWYRQSLGQGLEFLIYFQGNSAPDKSGLPSDRFSAERTGGSVSTLTIQRTQQEDSAVYLCASSLDRRRDGTEGAKNIQYFGAGTRLSVL.

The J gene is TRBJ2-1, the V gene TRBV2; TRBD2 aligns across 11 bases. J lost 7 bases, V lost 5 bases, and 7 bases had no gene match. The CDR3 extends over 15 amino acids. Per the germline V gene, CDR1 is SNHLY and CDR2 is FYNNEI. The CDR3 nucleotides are TGTGCCAGCAGTTATAGCGGGGGGGCTCGAAATGAGCAGTTCTTC. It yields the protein CASSYSGGARNEQFF.

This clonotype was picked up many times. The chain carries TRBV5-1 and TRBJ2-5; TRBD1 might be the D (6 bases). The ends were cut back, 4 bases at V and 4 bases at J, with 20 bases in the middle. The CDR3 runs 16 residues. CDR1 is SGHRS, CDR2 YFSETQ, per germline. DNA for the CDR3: TGCGCCAGCAGCATAGACGGACAGAGCGGACTAGAGACCCAGTACTTC. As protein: CASSIDGQSGLETQYF.

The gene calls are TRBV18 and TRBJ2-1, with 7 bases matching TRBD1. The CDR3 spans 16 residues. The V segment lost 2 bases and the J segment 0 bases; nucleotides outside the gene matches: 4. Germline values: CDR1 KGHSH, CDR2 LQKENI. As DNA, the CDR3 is TGTGCCAGCTCACCAAGGGACAGTCCCTCCTACAATGAGCAGTTCTTC. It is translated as CASSPRDSPSYNEQFF.

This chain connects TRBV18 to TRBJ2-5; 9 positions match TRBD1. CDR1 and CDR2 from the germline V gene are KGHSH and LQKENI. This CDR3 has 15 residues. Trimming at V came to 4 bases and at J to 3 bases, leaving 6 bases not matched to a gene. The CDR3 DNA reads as TGTGCCAGCTCACTGCGGGACAGGGAAAAAGAGACCCAGTACTTC. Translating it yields CASSLRDREKETQYF.

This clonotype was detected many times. The CDR3 bases are TGTGCCAGCACCCAATTCGCGGGGAGCACAGATACGCAGTATTTT. This sequence encodes CASTQFAGSTDTQYF. The V gene is TRBV6-4, the J gene TRBJ2-3; D is perhaps TRBD2 (6 bases). The CDR3 consists of 15 residues. The V gene lost 7 bases and the J gene lost 0 bases, with 14 bases spanning the gap. Looked up from germline, CDR1 is MRHNA and CDR2 is SNTAGT.

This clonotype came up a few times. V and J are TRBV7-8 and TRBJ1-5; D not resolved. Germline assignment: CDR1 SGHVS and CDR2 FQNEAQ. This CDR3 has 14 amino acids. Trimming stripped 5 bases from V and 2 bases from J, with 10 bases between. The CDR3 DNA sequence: TGTGCCAGCAGCCTCGGCATGGGCAATCAGCCCCAGCATTTT. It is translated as CASSLGMGNQPQHF.

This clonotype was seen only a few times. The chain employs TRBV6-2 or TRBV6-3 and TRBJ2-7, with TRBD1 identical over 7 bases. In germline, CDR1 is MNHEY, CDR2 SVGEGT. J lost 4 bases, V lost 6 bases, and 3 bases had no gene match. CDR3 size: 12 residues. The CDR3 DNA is TGTGCCAGCAGCCGGGACAGATACGAGCAGTACTTC. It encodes CASSRDRYEQYF.

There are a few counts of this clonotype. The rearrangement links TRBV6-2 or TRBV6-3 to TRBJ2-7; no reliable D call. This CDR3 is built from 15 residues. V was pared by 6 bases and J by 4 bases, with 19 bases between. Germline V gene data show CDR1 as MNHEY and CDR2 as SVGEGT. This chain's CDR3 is CASSNRADLGYEQYF. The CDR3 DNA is TGTGCCAGCAGCAACCGGGCCGATCTCGGATACGAGCAGTACTTC.

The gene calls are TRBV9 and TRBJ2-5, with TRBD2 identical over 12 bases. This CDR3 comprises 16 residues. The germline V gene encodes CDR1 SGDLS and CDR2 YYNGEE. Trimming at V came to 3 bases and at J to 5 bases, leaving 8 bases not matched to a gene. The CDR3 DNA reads TGTGCCAGCAGCGCACTAGCGGGGGGCGTTGGGGAGACCCAGTACTTC. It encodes CASSALAGGVGETQYF.

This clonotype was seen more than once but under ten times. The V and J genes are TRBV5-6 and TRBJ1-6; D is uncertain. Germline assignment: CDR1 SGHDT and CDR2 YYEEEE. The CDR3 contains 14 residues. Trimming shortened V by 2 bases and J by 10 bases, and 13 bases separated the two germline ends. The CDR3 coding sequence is TGTGCCAGCAGCTTAGGCCTGGTGAGGTCACCCCTCCACTTT. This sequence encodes CASSLGLVRSPLHF.

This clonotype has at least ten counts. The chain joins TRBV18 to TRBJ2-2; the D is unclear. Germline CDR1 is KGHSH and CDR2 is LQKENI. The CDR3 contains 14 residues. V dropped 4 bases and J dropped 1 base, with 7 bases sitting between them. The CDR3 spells CASSQSQNTGELFF. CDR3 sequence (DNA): TGTGCCAGCTCACAGAGCCAGAACACCGGGGAGCTGTTTTTT.

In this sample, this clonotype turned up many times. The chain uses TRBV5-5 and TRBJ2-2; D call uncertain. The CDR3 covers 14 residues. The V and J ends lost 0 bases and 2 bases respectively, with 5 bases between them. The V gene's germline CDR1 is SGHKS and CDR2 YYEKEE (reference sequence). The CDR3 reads CASSLVGNTGELFF. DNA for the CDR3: TGTGCCAGCAGCTTGGTTGGAAACACCGGGGAGCTGTTTTTT.

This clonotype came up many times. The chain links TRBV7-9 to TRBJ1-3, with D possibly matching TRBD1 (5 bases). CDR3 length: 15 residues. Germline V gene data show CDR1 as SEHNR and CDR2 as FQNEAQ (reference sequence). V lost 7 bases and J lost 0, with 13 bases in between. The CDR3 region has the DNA TGTGCCAGCAATGCGGGGCCGAGCTCTGGAAACACCATATATTTT. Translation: CASNAGPSSGNTIYF.

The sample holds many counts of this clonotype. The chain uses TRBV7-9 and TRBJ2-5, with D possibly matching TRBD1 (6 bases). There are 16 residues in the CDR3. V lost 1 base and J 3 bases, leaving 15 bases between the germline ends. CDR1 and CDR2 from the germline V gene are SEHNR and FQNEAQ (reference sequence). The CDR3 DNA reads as TGTGCCAGCAGCTTAGTAACCCTGGACAGAAAAGAGACCCAGTACTTC. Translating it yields CASSLVTLDRKETQYF.

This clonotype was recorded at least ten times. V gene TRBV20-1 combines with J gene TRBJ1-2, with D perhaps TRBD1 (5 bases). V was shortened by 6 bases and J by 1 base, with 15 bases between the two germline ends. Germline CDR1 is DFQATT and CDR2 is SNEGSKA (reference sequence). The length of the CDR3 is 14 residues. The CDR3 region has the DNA TGCAGTGCCAACGGAGGCAGGGATAACTATGGCTACACCTTC. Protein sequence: CSANGGRDNYGYTF.

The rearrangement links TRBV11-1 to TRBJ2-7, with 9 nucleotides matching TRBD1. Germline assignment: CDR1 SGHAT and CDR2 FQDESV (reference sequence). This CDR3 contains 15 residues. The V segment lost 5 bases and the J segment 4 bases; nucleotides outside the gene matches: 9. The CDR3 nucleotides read TGTGCCAGCAGCCCCACCGGGACAGGGTTATACGAGCAGTACTTC. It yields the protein CASSPTGTGLYEQYF.

CDR3: CASRPQSVGSPLHF. The CDR3 bases are TGTGCCAGCAGACCTCAGTCGGTTGGATCACCCCTCCACTTT. The chain has TRBV28 and TRBJ1-6; D ambiguous. Trimming stripped 6 bases from V and 10 bases from J, with 16 bases between. This CDR3 has 14 amino acids. Per the germline V gene, CDR1 is MDHEN and CDR2 is SYDVKM.

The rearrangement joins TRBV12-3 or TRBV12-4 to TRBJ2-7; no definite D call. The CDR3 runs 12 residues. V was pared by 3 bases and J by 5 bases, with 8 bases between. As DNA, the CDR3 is TGTGCCAGCAGTTTGCATGGGAACGAGCAGTACTTC. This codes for CASSLHGNEQYF.

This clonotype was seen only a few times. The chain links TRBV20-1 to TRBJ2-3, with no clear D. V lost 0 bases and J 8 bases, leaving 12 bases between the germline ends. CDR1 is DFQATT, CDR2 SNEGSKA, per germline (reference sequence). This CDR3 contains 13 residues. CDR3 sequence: CSARDLSVATQYF. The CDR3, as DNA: TGCAGTGCTAGAGATCTGTCCGTTGCTACGCAGTATTTT.

This CDR3 is CASSLTGSSNQPQHF. CDR3 nucleotide sequence: TGTGCCAGCAGCTTAACAGGGAGTAGCAATCAGCCCCAGCATTTT. V is TRBV7-3 and J is TRBJ1-5; D is unclear. Germline V gives CDR1 SGHTA, CDR2 FQGTGA. The CDR3 loop spans 15 amino acids. The V end was cut by 0 bases, the J end by 0 bases, with 6 bases between.

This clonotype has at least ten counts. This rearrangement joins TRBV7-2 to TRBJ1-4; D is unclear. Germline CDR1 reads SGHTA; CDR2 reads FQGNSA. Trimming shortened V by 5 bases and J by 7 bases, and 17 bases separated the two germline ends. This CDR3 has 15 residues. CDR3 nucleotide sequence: TGTGCCAGCAGCCTTCGGGATGCCCGGGCTGAAAAACTGTTTTTT. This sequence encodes CASSLRDARAEKLFF. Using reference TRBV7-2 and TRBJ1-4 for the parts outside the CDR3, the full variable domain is GAGVSQSPSNKVTEKGKDVELRCDPISGHTALYWYRQSLGQGLEFLIYFQGNSAPDKSGLPSDRFSAERTGGSVSTLTIQRTQQEDSAVYLCASSLRDARAEKLFFGSGTQLSVL.